This T cell receptor (beta chain) was recovered during a study of esophageal squamous cell carcinoma under preoperative chemotherapy. Across the whole study: Both tumor-infiltrating lymphocytes and peripheral blood T cells had their TCR repertoires profiled.

In regard to this clonotype: Its target is not known.

The time point: before preoperative PTX-NDP chemotherapy. V was pared by 5 bases and J by 11 bases, with 17 bases between. Germline values: CDR1 SGHTA, CDR2 FQGNSA. The CDR3 consists of 13 residues. Findings and caveats of the study: After paclitaxel-nedaplatin, abundant clones were more likely to contract than amplify. After treatment, tumor-infiltrating lymphocytes apparently came partly from blood T cells.

TCRdb re-called the PCR reads with MiXCR, one entry per CDR3 protein. The table lists 25,000 to 35,000 distinct CDR3 sequences, about half of them singletons. The sample was gathered from a patient given preoperative chemotherapy. This receptor was identified in a human donor with esophageal squamous cell carcinoma. The donor label of this sample is uncertain. This sequence joins TRBV7-2 and TRBJ2-3; D possibly corresponds to TRBD2 (7 bases). CDR3 DNA sequence: TGTGCCAGCAGCGGGGGGGCCACAGGGAAGCAGTATTTT. It is translated as CASSGGATGKQYF.